What follows is one TCR beta chain and its context. Germline V gene sequence: CDR1 PRHDT, CDR2 FYEKMQ (reference sequence). The CDR3 runs 13 residues. The V and J ends lost 0 bases and 6 bases respectively, with 9 bases between them. The data are from a study of control samples from healthy donors and cancer patients. The protocol was immunoSEQ multiplex PCR, while the TCRdb copy is restricted to in-frame clones and leaves out a portion. Of some 74,000 clones in the sample, about 94% were seen once. The chain is built from TRBV13 and TRBJ2-7; D is possibly TRBD1 (5 bases). This receptor was taken from a woman in her twenties or thirties in good health. Material: blood. The CDR3 DNA reads TGTGCCAGCAGCTTAGGAGGTGGGGCCGAGCAGTACGTC. The encoded protein is CASSLGGGAEQYV.